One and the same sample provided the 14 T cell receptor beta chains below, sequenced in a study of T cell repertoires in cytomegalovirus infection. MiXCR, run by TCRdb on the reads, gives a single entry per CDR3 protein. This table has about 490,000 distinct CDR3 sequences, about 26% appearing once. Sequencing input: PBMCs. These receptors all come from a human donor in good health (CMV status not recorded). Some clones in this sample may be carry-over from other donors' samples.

The CDR3 DNA is TGTGGGGGACAGAGCTCTGGAAACACCATATATTTT. Its translation: CGGQSSGNTIYF. The rearrangement joins TRBV7-9 to TRBJ1-3; the match to TRBD1 covers 7 bases. Germline V gives CDR1 SEHNR, CDR2 FQNEAQ (reference sequence). The CDR3 sequence is 12 residues long. The full variable domain, completed using reference TRBV7-9 and TRBJ1-3, is DTGVSQNPRHKITKRGQNVTFRCDPISEHNRLYWYRQTLGQGPEFLTYFQNEAQLEKSRLLSDRFSAERPKGSFSTLEIQRTEQGDSAMYLCGGQSSGNTIYFGEGSWLTVV.

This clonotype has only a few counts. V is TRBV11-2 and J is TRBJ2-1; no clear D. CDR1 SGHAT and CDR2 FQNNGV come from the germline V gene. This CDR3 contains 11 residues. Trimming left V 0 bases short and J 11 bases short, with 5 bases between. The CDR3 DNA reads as TGTGCCAGCAGCTTAGAGGTAAAGCAGTTCTTC. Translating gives CASSLEVKQFF.

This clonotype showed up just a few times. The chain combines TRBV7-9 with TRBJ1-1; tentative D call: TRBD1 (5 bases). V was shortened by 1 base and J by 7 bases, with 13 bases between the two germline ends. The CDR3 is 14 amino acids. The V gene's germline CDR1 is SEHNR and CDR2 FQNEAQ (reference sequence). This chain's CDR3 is CASSLVGQRGEAFF. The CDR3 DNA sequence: TGTGCCAGCAGCTTAGTAGGACAAAGGGGTGAAGCTTTCTTT.

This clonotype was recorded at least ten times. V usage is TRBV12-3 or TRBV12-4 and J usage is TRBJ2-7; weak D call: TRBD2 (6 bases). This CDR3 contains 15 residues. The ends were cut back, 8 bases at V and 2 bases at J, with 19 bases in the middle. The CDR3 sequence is CASCRRDSGTYEQYF. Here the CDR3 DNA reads TGTGCCAGCTGTAGGCGGGACTCAGGAACCTACGAGCAGTACTTC.

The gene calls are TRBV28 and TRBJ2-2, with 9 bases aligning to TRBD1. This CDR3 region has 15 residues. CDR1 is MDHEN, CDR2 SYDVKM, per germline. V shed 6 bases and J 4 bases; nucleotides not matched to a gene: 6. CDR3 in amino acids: CASRRDRVVTGELFF. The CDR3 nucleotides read TGTGCCAGCAGACGGGACAGGGTCGTCACCGGGGAGCTGTTTTTT. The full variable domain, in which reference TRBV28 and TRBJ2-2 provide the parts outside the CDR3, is DVKVTQSSRYLVKRTGEKVFLECVQDMDHENMFWYRQDPGLGLRLIYFSYDVKMKEKGDIPEGYSVSREKKERFSLILESASTNQTSMYLCASRRDRVVTGELFFGEGSRLTVL.

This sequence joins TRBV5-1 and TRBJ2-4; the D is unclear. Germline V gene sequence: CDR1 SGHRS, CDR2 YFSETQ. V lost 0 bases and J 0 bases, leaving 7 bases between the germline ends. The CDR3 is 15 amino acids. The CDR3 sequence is CASSLAPGAKNIQYF. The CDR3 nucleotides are TGCGCCAGCAGCTTGGCTCCGGGAGCCAAAAACATTCAGTACTTC.

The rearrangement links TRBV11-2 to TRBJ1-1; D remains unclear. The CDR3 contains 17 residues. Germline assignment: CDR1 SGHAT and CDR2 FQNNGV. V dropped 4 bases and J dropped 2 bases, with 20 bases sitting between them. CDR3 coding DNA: TGTGCCAGCAGCTCCCTTTTGGGCAAGACTATTAACACTGAAGCTTTCTTT. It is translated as CASSSLLGKTINTEAFF.

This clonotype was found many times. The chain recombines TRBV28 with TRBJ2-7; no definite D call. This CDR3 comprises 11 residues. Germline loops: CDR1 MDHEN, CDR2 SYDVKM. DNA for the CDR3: TGTGCGGCTAGAGGCGTCTACGAGCAGTACTTC. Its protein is CAARGVYEQYF.

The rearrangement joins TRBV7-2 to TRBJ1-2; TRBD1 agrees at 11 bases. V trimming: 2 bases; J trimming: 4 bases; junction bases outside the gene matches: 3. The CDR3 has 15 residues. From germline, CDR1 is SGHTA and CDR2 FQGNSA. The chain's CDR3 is CASSLRGQGGYGYTF. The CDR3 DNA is TGTGCCAGCAGCTTAAGGGGACAGGGGGGCTATGGCTACACCTTC.

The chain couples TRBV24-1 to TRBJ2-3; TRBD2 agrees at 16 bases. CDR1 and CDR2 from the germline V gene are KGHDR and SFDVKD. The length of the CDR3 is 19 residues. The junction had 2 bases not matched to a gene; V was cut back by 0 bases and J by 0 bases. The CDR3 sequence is CATSDLGTSGRASTDTQYF. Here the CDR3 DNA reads TGTGCCACCAGTGATTTGGGGACTAGCGGGAGGGCCAGCACAGATACGCAGTATTTT.

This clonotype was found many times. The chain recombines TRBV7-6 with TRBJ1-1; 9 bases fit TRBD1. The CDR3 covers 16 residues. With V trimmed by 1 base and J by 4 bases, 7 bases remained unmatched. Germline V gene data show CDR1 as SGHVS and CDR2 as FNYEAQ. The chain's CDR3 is CASSLVTGQGGTEAFF. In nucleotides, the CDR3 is TGTGCCAGCAGCTTAGTGACGGGACAGGGTGGCACTGAAGCTTTCTTT.

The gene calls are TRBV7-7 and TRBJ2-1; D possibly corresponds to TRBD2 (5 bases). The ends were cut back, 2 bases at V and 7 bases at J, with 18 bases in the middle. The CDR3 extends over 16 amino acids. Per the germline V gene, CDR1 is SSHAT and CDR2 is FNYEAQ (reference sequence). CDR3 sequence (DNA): TGTGCCAGCAGCTTATCTTCGGACTCCGTGGGGAATGAGCAGTTCTTC. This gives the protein CASSLSSDSVGNEQFF.

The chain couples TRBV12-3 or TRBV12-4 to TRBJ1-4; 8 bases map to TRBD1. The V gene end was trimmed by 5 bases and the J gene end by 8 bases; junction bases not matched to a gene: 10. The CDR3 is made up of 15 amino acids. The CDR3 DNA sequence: TGTGCCAGCAGTAATAGACAGGGGAGGCAGGAAAAACTGTTTTTT. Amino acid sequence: CASSNRQGRQEKLFF.

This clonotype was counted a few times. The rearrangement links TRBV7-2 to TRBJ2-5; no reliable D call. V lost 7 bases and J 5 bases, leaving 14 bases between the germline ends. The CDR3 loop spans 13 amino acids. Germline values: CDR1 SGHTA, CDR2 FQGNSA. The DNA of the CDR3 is TGTGCCAGCACTACTGGGTGGCAGGAGACCCAGTACTTC. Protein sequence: CASTTGWQETQYF.